This TCR beta chain is drawn from a study of PD-L1 blockade in urothelial cancer (dated 2017 in TCRdb). Regarding the study in general: Every patient began therapy in 2014 and was given atezolizumab 1,200 mg intravenously every 3 weeks. An exploratory multi-omic analysis was conducted of the somatic, immune and clinical correlates of response to PD-L1 blockade with atezolizumab in urothelial cancer. Pretreatment blood TCR-seq was available for under 35 patients, at least one posttreatment blood collection was obtained for 24 patients, and tumor TCR-seq was available for 24 patients. A median of around 150,000 T cells and 80,000 or so unique TCRs was obtained from blood samples, and a median clonality of approximately 0.08 was observed. Durable clinical benefit was defined as progression-free survival longer than 6 months, and TCR features were also tested against progression-free and overall survival. TCR sequencing covered pretreatment tumor samples and matched, serially collected peripheral blood taken before and after atezolizumab treatment. Blood samples were analyzed at two time points: 3 weeks after treatment start (second dose) and 6 weeks after treatment start. About 90% of the roughly 29 patients were males with bladder-origin urothelial cancer, and about 65% of the roughly 30 reported a prior smoking history. An ECOG performance status of 0 or 1 was recorded for the patients, and 0 to 3 prior chemotherapy regimens had been received by the patients. In the same patients, whole exome sequencing and RNA sequencing of pretreatment tumors were performed in addition to TCR sequencing. Fewer than ten patients reached durable clinical benefit, while 20 patients did not.

Looking up the germline V gene yields CDR1 MGHRA and CDR2 YSYEKL. The CDR3 contains 16 residues, cysteine and phenylalanine counted. The read is trimmed to its CDR3 DNA, 48 bases read in frame from base 1. The junction shows trimming of 1 base on V and 4 bases on J, and the gene matches do not reach 7 bases of it. Synthetic TCR analog templates were spiked into each PCR to estimate absolute template abundance from read counts. TCRbeta CDR3 regions were amplified from genomic DNA with bias-controlled V and J gene primers using the immunoSEQ assay. Sequencing of rearranged TCRbeta segments was performed at approximately 20X coverage. In the source study's methods: Sequencing errors were corrected by clustering and CDR3s were annotated against IMGT to assign V, D and J genes. Downstream analyses used only productive TCRbeta rearrangements, leaving out any out-of-frame or stop-codon sequences. Clonality was calculated as one minus the Shannon entropy normalized by the log of the number of unique productive sequences. Fisher's exact test with Benjamini-Hochberg correction, at a threshold of adjusted p below 0.01, was used to find clones that differed between time points or between blood and tumor. The immuneACCESS repertoire file appears here via TCRdb, limited to in-frame rearrangements. These files lack a portion of the clones; in checked studies, under half of the deficit traces to unresolved V genes, and the cause of the others is not known. V and J calls plus clone size are reproduced from that table; the DNA served to infer D and trimming. The sample table shows about 91,000 clones, and 90% are seen once. The ten largest clonotypes hold approximately 9% of the sample.

The cohort included under 35 patients with locally advanced or metastatic urothelial carcinoma who were treated at Memorial Sloan Kettering on a trial protocol. Peripheral blood mononuclear cells were collected pretreatment and during treatment, at between 1 and 8 total time points per patient. The Qiagen DNeasy Blood extraction kit was used to purify genomic DNA from total PBMCs and from tumor samples. Collected pretreatment and during treatment, PBMCs were isolated and stored as previously described. Comments on this clone: Which antigen it targets is not known. The sample holds no much larger clone one base away, and base qualities are not on file.

Overall study outcomes, separate from this receptor: At 3 weeks after the start of treatment, tumor-associated TCR clones in peripheral blood had expanded more in patients with durable benefit (n of about 20, p = 0.022). Improved progression-free and overall survival was found to be associated with pretreatment peripheral blood TCR clonality below the median. Because the sample size was small (n of about 30) and many of the analyses were exploratory, the results are meant to be hypothesis-generating.

The specimen comprised PBMCs, sampled around atezolizumab (anti-PD-L1) treatment. The V and J segments used are TRBV4-1 and TRBJ2-5; the junction holds 9 bases that match TRBD2. The receptor was isolated from a man between 60 and 70 years old with urothelial cancer. The DNA reads as follows: TGCGCCAGCAGCCAAGGTCAGCGGGAGGAGGTAGAGACCCAGTACTTC. Translated, it reads CASSQGQREEVETQYF.